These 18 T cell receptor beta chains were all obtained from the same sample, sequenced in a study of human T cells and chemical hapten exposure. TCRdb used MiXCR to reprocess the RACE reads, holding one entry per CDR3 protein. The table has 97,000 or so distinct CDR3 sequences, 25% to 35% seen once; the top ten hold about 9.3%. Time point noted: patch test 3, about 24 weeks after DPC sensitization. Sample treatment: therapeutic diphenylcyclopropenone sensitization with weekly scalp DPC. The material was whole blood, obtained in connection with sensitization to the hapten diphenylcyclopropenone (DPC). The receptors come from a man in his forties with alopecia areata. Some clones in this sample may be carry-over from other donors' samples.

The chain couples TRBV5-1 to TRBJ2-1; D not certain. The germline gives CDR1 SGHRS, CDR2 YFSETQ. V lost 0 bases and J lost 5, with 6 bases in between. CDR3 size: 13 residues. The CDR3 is CASSLGPNNEQFF. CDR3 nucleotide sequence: TGCGCCAGCAGCTTGGGACCCAACAATGAGCAGTTCTTC.

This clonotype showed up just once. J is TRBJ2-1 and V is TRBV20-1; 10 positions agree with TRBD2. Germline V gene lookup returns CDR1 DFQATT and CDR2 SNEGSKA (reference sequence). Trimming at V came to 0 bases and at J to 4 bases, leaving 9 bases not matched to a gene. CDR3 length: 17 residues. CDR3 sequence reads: CSARDLGAGGPYNEQFF. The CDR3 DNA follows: TGCAGTGCTAGAGATTTGGGAGCGGGAGGGCCGTACAATGAGCAGTTCTTC.

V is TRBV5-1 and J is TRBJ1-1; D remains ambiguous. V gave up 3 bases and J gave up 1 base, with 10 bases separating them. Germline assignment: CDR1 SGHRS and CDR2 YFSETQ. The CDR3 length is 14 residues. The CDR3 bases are TGCGCCAGCAGCTCCAGCCCTGGGAACACTGAAGCTTTCTTT. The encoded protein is CASSSSPGNTEAFF.

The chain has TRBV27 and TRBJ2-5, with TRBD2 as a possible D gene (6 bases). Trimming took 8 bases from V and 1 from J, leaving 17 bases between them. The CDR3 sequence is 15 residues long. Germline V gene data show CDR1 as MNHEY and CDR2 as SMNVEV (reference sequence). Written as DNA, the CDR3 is TGTGCCAGCGCCTCCCTCGAGCGGGCCCAAGAGACCCAGTACTTC. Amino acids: CASASLERAQETQYF.

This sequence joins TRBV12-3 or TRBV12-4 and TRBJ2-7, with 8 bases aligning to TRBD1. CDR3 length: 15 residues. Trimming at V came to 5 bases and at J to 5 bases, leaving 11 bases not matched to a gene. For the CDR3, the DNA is TGTGCCAGCAGTCAAACCGGGACAGGCGCTCACGAGCAGTACTTC. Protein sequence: CASSQTGTGAHEQYF.

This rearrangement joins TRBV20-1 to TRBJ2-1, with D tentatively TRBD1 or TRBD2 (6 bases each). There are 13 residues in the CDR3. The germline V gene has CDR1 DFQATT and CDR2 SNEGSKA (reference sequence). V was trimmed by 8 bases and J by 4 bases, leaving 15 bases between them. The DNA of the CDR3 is TGCAGTCCCCGGAGGGGGGCTTACAATGAGCAGTTCTTC. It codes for CSPRRGAYNEQFF.

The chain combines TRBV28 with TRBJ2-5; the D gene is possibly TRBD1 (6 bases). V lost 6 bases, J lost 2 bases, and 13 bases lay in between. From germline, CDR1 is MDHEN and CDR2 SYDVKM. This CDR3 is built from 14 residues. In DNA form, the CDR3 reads TGTGCCAGCAGCGGTCCAGGACAGCAAGAGACCCAGTACTTC. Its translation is CASSGPGQQETQYF.

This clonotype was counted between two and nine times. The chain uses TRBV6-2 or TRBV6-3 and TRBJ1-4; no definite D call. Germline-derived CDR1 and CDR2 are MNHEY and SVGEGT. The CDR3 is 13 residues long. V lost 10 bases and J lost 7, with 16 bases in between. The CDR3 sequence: CATRRVRSEKLFF. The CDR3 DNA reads TGTGCCACGCGGAGGGTAAGGAGTGAAAAACTGTTTTTT.

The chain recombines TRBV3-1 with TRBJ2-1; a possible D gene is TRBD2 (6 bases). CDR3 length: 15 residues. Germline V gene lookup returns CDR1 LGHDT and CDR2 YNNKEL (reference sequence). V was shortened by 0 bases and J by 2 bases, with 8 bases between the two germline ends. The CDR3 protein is CASSQDGLPYNEQFF. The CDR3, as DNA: TGTGCCAGCAGCCAAGATGGACTACCCTACAATGAGCAGTTCTTC.

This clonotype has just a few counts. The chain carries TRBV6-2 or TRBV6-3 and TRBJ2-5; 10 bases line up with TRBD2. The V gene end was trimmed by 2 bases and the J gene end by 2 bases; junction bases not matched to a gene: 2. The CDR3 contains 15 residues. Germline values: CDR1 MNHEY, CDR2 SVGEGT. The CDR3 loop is CASSYVGLAQETQYF. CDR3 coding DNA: TGTGCCAGCAGTTACGTGGGACTAGCGCAAGAGACCCAGTACTTC.

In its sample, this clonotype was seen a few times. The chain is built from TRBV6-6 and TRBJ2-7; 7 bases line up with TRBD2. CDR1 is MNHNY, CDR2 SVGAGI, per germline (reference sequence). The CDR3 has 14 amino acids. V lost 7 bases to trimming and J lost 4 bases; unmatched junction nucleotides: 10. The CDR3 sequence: CASTKGEGSYEQYF. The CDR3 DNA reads TGTGCCAGCACCAAAGGGGAGGGCTCATACGAGCAGTACTTC.

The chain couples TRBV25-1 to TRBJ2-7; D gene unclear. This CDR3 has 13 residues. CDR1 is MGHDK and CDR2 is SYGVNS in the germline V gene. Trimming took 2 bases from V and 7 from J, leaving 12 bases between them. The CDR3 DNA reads TGTGCCAGCAGTGAACAGACCCTACGGGAGCAGTACTTC. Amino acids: CASSEQTLREQYF.

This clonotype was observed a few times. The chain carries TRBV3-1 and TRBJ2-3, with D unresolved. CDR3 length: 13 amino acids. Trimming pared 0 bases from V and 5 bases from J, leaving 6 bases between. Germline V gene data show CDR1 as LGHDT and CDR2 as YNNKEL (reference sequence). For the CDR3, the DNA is TGTGCCAGCAGCCAAGATATAAGAGATACGCAGTATTTT. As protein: CASSQDIRDTQYF.

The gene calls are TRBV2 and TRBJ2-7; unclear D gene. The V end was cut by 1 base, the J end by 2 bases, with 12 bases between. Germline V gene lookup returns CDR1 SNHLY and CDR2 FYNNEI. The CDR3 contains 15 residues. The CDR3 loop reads CASSEVERSPYEQYF. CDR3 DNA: TGTGCCAGCAGTGAAGTGGAGCGTTCGCCCTACGAGCAGTACTTC.

The CDR3 nucleotides are TGTGCCAGCAGCACGACCGGGACTAGCGGGAGCAGTGAGCAGTTCTTC. Amino acids: CASSTTGTSGSSEQFF. The genes are TRBV4-2 and TRBJ2-1; TRBD2 matches 14 bases. J gave up 9 bases and V 5 bases, and 9 bases lay outside the gene matches. CDR3 size: 16 residues. Per germline, CDR1 LGHNA and CDR2 YNFKEQ.

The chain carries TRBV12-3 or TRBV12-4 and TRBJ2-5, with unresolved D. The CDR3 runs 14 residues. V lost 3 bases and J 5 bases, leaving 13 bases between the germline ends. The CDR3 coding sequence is TGTGCCAGCAGTTTTCAGTCGGCCCTGGAGACCCAGTACTTC. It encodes CASSFQSALETQYF.

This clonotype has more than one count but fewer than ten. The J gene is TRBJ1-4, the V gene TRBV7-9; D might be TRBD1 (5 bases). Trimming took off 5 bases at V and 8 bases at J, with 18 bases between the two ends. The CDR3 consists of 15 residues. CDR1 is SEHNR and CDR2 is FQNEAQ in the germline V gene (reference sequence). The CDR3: CASSPGGTRGEKLFF. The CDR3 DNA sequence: TGTGCCAGCAGCCCCGGGGGTACTAGGGGAGAAAAACTGTTTTTT.

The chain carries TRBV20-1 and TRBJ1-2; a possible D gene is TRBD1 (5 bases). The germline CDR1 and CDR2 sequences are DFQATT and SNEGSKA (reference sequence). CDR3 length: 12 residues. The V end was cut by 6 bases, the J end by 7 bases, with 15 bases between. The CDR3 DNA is TGCAGTGCGACGACAGCCACCGGTGGCTACACCTTC. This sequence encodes CSATTATGGYTF.